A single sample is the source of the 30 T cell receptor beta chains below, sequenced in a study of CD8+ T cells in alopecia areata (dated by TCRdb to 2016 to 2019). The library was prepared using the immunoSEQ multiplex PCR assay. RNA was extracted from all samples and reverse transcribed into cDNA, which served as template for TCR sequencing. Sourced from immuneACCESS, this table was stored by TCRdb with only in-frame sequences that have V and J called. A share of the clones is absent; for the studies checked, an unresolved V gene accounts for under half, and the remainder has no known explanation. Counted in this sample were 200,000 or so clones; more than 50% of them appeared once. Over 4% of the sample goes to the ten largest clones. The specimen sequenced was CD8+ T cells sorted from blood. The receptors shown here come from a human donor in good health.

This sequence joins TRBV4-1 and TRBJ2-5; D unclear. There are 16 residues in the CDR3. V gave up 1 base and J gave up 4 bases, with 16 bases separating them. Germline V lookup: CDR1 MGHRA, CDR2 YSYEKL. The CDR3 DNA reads TGCGCCAGCAGCCAAGTTTTTCTTCCCGAAGGAGAGACCCAGTACTTC. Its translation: CASSQVFLPEGETQYF.

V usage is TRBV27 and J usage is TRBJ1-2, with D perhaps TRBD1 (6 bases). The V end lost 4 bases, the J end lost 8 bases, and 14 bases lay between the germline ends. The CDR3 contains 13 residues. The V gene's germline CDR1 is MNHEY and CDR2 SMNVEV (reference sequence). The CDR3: CASSWGANKGYTF. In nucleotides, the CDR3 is TGTGCCAGCAGTTGGGGGGCCAATAAGGGCTACACCTTC.

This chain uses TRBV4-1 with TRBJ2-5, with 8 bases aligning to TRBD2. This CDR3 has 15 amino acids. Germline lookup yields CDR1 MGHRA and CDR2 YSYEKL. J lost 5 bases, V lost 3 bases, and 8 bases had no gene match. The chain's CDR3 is CASSQIAGPGETQYF. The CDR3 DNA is TGCGCCAGCAGCCAGATAGCGGGGCCCGGGGAGACCCAGTACTTC.

CDR3 sequence reads: CASSDTDRGHQPQHF. CDR3 in DNA: TGTGCCAGCAGTGATACGGACAGGGGGCATCAGCCCCAGCATTTT. V gene TRBV6-1 combines with J gene TRBJ1-5; 11 nucleotides line up with TRBD1. The CDR3 sequence is 15 residues long. J was trimmed by 5 bases and V by 3 bases; bases with no gene match: 3. Germline assignment: CDR1 MNHNS and CDR2 SASEGT.

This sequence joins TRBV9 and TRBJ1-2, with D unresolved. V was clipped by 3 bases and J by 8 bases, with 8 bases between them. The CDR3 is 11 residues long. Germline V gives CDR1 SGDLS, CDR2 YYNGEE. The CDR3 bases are TGTGCCAGCAGCGACCCCTTAGGCTACACCTTC. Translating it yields CASSDPLGYTF. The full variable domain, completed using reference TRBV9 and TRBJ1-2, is DSGVTQTPKHLITATGQRVTLRCSPRSGDLSVYWYQQSLDQGLQFLIQYYNGEERAKGNILERFSAQQFPDLHSELNLSSLELGDSALYFCASSDPLGYTFGSGTRLTVV.

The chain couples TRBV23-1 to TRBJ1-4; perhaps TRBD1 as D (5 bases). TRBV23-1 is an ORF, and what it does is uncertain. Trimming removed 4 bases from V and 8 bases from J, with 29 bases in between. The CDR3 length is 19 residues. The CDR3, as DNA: TGCGCCAGCAGTCTACCGGGCCTAGGGGCAGCGGGCGAAGGGGAAAAACTGTTTTTT. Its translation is CASSLPGLGAAGEGEKLFF.

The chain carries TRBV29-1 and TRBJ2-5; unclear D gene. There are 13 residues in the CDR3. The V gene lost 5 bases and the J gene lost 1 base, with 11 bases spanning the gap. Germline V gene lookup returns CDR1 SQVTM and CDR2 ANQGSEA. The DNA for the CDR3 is TGCAGCGTTACCGGGTCCGCCCAAGAGACCCAGTACTTC. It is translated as CSVTGSAQETQYF.

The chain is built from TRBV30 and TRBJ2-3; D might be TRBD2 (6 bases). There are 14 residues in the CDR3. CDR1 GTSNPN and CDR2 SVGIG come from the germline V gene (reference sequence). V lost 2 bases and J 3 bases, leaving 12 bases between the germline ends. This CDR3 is CAWSRRGSTDTQYF. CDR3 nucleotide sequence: TGTGCCTGGAGTAGACGGGGGTCTACAGATACGCAGTATTTT. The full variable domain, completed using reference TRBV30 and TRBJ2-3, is SQTIHQWPATLVQPVGSPLSLECTVEGTSNPNLYWYRQAAGRGLQLLFYSVGIGQISSEVPQNLSASRPQDRQFILSSKKLLLSDSGFYLCAWSRRGSTDTQYFGPGTRLTVL.

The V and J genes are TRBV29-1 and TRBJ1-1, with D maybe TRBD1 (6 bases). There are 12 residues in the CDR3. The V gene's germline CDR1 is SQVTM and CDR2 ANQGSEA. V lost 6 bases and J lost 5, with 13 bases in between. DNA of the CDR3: TGCAGCGTGATGACAGGAGGGACTGAAGCTTTCTTT. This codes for CSVMTGGTEAFF.

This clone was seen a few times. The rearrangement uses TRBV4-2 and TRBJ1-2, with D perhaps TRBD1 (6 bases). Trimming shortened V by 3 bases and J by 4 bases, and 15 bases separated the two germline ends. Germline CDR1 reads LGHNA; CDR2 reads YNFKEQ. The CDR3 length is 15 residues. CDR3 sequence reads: CASSQLRGGGYGYTF. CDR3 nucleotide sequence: TGTGCCAGCAGCCAGTTAAGGGGGGGAGGCTATGGCTACACCTTC.

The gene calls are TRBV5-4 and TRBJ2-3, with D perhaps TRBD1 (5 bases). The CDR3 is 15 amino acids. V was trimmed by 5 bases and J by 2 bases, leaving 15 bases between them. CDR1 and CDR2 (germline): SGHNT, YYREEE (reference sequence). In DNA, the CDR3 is TGTGCCAGCAGATCGAGACAGACACTCACAGATACGCAGTATTTT. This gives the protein CASRSRQTLTDTQYF.

CDR3 nucleotides: TGCGCCAGCAGCCATTTCGGGACAGGGGGTTCACCCCTCCACTTT. It specifies CASSHFGTGGSPLHF. This chain connects TRBV4-1 to TRBJ1-6; 11 bases align to TRBD1. CDR1 MGHRA and CDR2 YSYEKL come from the germline V gene. CDR3 length: 15 residues. V gave up 3 bases and J gave up 9 bases; unmatched junction bases: 4.

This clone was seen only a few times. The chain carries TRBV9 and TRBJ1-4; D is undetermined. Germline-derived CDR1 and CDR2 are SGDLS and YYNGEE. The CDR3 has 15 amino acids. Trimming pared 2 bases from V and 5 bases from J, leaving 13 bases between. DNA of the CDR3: TGTGCCAGCAGCGTGGGCTCTAGTCTGAATGAAAAACTGTTTTTT. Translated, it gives CASSVGSSLNEKLFF.

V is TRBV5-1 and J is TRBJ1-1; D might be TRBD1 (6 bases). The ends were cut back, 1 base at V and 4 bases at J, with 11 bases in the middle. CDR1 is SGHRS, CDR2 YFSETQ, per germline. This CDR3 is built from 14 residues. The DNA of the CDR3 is TGCGCCAGCAGCTTGAATGGGGGGCCCACTGAAGCTTTCTTT. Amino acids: CASSLNGGPTEAFF.

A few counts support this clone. The CDR3 sequence is CASSEAQGRGQNGYTF. The CDR3, as DNA: TGTGCCAGCAGTGAAGCGCAGGGCAGGGGGCAAAATGGCTACACCTTC. V usage is TRBV2 and J usage is TRBJ1-2; 8 bases are shared with TRBD1. Germline CDR1 reads SNHLY; CDR2 reads FYNNEI. Unmatched junction bases numbered 9, after V lost 0 bases and J lost 6 bases. The CDR3 runs to 16 residues.

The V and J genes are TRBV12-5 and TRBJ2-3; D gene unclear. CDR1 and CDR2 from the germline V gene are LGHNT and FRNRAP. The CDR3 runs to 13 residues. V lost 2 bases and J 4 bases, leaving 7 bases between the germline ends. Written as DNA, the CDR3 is TGTGCTAGTGGTTTGAGTTTCCCAGATACGCAGTATTTT. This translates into CASGLSFPDTQYF.

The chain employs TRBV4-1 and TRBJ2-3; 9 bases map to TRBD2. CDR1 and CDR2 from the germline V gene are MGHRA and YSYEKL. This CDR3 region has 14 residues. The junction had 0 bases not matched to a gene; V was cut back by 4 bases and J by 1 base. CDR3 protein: CASSPSGGTDTQYF. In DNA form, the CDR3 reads TGCGCCAGCAGCCCTAGCGGGGGCACAGATACGCAGTATTTT.

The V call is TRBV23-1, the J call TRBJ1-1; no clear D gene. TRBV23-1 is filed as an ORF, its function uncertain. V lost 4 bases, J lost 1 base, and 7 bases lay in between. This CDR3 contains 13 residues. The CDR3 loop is CASSREGNTEAFF. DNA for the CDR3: TGCGCCAGCAGTCGCGAGGGGAACACTGAAGCTTTCTTT.

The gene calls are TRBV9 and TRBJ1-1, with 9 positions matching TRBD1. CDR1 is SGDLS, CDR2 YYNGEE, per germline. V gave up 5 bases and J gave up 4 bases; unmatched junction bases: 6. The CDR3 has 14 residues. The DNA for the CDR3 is TGTGCCAGCAGAGGACAGGGGAGTCTCACTGAAGCTTTCTTT. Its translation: CASRGQGSLTEAFF.

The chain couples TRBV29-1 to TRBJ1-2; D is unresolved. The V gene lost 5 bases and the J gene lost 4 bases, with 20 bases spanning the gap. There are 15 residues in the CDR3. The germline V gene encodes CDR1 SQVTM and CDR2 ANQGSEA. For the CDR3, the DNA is TGCAGCGTTACGCCAGGTGGGGAGCGGCTCTATGGCTACACCTTC. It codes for CSVTPGGERLYGYTF.

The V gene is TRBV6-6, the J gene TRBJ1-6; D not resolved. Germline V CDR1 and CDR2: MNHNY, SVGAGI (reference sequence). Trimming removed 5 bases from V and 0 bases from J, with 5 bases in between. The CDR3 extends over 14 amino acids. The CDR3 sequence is CASSRVSYNSPLHF. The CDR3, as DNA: TGTGCCAGCAGTCGGGTCTCCTATAATTCACCCCTCCACTTT.

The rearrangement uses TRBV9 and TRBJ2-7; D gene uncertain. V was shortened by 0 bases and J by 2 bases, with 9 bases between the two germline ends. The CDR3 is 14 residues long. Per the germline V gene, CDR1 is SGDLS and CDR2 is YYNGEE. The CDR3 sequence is CASSVAGFAYEQYF. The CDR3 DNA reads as TGTGCCAGCAGCGTAGCCGGGTTTGCCTACGAGCAGTACTTC.

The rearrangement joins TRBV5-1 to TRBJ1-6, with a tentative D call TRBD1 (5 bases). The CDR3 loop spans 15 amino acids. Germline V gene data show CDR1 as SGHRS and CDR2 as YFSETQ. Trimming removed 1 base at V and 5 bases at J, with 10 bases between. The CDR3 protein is CASSLNQGNNSPLHF. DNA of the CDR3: TGCGCCAGCAGCTTGAACCAGGGCAATAATTCACCCCTCCACTTT.

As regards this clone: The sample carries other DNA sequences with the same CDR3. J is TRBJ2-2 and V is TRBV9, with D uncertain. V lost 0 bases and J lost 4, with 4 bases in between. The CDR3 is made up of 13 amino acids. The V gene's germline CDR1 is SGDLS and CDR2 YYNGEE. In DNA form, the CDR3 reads TGTGCCAGCAGCGTAGGAGGCACCGGGGAGCTGTTTTTT. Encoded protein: CASSVGGTGELFF.

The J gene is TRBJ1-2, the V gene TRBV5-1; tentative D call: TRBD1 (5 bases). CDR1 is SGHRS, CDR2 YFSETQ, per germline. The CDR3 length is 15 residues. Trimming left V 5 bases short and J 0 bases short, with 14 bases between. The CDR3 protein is CASRPEDTPNYGYTF. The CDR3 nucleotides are TGCGCCAGCAGACCCGAGGACACCCCTAACTATGGCTACACCTTC.

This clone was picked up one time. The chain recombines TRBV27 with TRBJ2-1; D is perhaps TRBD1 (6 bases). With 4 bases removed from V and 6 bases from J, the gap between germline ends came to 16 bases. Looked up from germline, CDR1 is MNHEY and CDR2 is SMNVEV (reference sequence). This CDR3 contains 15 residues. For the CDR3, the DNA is TGTGCCAGCAGTTCTTTGCCAGGGGTCCGCAATGAGCAGTTCTTC. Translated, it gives CASSSLPGVRNEQFF.

The CDR3 loop reads CASSWDREAFF. CDR3 sequence (DNA): TGTGCCAGCAGCTGGGACAGGGAAGCTTTCTTT. The chain employs TRBV7-9 and TRBJ1-1; 8 bases fit TRBD1. Germline V gene sequence: CDR1 SEHNR, CDR2 FQNEAQ (reference sequence). There are 11 residues in the CDR3. J lost 8 bases, V lost 4 bases, and 0 bases had no gene match. Filled out from reference TRBV7-9 and TRBJ1-1, the complete variable domain reads DTGVSQNPRHKITKRGQNVTFRCDPISEHNRLYWYRQTLGQGPEFLTYFQNEAQLEKSRLLSDRFSAERPKGSFSTLEIQRTEQGDSAMYLCASSWDREAFFGQGTRLTVV.

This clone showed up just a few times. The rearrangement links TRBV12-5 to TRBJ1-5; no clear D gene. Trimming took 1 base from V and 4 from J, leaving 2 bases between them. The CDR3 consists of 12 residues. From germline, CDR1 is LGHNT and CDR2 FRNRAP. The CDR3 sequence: CASGLDNQPQHF. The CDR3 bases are TGTGCTAGTGGTTTGGATAATCAGCCCCAGCATTTT.

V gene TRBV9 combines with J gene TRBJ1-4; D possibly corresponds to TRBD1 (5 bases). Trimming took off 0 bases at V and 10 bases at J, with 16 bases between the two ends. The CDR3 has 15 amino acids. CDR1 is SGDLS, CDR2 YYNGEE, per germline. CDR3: CASSVAQGSDGKLFF. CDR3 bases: TGTGCCAGCAGCGTAGCTCAGGGCTCGGATGGAAAACTGTTTTTT. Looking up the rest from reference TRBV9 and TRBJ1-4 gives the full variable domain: DSGVTQTPKHLITATGQRVTLRCSPRSGDLSVYWYQQSLDQGLQFLIQYYNGEERAKGNILERFSAQQFPDLHSELNLSSLELGDSALYFCASSVAQGSDGKLFFGSGTQLSVL.

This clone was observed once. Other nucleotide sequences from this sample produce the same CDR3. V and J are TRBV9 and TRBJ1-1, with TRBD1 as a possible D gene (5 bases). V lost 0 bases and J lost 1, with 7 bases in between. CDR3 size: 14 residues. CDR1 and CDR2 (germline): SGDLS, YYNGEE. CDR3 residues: CASSVGQGNTEAFF. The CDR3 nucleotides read TGTGCCAGCAGCGTAGGGCAGGGGAACACTGAAGCTTTCTTT.